This TCR beta chain was sequenced in a study of T-cell reconstitution after alpha-beta-depleted transplantation in children. Study-level results: Most T-cell counts and diversity one year after the transplant came from T cells that were newly produced. The study traced high day-60 TCRbeta diversity in some patients to surviving recipient T cells and thymic progenitors. Approximately two months post-transplant, alpha-beta T cells reportedly originated from several hundred expanded graft clones.

Note on this clonotype: What it binds is not known.

Unique molecular identifiers were incorporated during preparation of the TCRbeta library. MiXCR was run by TCRdb on the PCR reads, yielding one entry per CDR3 protein. The profile shows 700,000 to 850,000 distinct CDR3 sequences, about 15% of them singletons. The CDR3 consists of 14 residues. With V trimmed by 5 bases and J by 5 bases, 9 bases remained unmatched. Looked up from germline, CDR1 is SQVTM and CDR2 is ANQGSEA. This clonotype was sampled from a male patient between 10 and 17 years old who had a stem cell transplant for acute lymphoblastic leukemia, so the T cells may come from the graft donor. The sample consisted of PBMCs, mostly from graft donor cells, taken 360 days after TCRalphabeta/CD19-depleted stem cell transplant. J is TRBJ2-5 and V is TRBV29-1; TRBD2 matches at 9 bases. The CDR3 is CSVSPGLAWETQYF. Written as DNA, the CDR3 is TGCAGCGTTTCCCCGGGACTAGCTTGGGAGACCCAGTACTTC.